This TCR beta chain was recorded in a study of early T cells in non-severe SARS-CoV-2 infection. Whole-study context: Sequencing targeted bulk RNA from unsorted whole blood, leaving chains unpaired. Study conclusions and caveats: Matching with VDJdb favored anti-spike CD8 responses (missing private and CD4 specificities).

This clonotype came up many times. Its antigen is as yet unknown. cDNA molecules, individually, were tagged with unique molecular identifiers. TCRdb reprocessed the 5' RACE reads with MiXCR, giving one entry per CDR3 protein. The sample lists roughly 32,000 distinct CDR3 sequences; over 9% were seen once. With 4 bases removed from V and 2 bases from J, the gap between germline ends came to 14 bases. The CDR3 is 14 amino acids. Per germline, CDR1 SQVTM and CDR2 ANQGSEA. The V gene is TRBV29-1, the J gene TRBJ1-2; D call uncertain. The sequence was collected from an adult who was a healthcare worker with PCR-confirmed SARS-CoV-2 infection or an uninfected control (not recorded which). Sequencing input: whole blood. CDR3 amino acids: CSVGREPRNYGYTF. The DNA of the CDR3 is TGCAGCGTTGGTCGGGAACCGAGGAACTATGGCTACACCTTC.